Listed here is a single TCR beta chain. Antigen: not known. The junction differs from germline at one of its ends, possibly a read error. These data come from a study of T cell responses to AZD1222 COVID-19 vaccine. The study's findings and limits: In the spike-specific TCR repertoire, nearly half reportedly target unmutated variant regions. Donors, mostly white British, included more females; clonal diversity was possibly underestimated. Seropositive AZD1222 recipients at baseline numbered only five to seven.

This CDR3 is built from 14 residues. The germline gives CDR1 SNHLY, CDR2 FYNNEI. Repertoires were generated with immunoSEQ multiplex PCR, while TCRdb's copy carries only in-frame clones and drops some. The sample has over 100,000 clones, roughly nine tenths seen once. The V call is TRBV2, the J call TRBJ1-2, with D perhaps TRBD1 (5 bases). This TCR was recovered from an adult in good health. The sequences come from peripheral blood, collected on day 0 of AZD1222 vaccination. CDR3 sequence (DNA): TGTGCCAGCGGTGACAGCACCATCTCCCATGGCTACACCTTC. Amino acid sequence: CASGDSTISHGYTF.